This T cell receptor (beta chain) appears in the sequencing data of a study of blood T cell repertoires in COVID-19. Across the whole study: The United States, Italy and Spain supplied acute and convalescent COVID-19 samples. From T cells, B-cell-depleted T cells, or PBMCs came the material, which was cDNA or gDNA.

Germline CDR1 is SGHRS and CDR2 is YFSETQ. J lost 8 bases, V lost 5 bases, and 15 bases had no gene match. The CDR3 loop spans 16 amino acids. In the original workflow: Amplification of reference gene primers provided the estimated nucleated cell counts. Assay: immunoSEQ multiplex PCR; the TCRdb copy retains only in-frame clones and omits some. The DNA was the basis for D and trimming; V, J and clone size are from that table. Of approximately 120,000 clones listed, roughly four fifths were seen once; the top ten hold under 4.5%. Sequences were obtained from peripheral blood. The clonotype originates from a woman between 50 and 59 years old with acute or convalescent COVID-19. This chain connects TRBV5-1 to TRBJ2-3; 9 bases are a match to TRBD2. This CDR3 is CASSRREGVFVGTQYF. DNA for the CDR3: TGCGCCAGCAGTCGGCGGGAGGGTGTTTTTGTGGGTACGCAGTATTTT.